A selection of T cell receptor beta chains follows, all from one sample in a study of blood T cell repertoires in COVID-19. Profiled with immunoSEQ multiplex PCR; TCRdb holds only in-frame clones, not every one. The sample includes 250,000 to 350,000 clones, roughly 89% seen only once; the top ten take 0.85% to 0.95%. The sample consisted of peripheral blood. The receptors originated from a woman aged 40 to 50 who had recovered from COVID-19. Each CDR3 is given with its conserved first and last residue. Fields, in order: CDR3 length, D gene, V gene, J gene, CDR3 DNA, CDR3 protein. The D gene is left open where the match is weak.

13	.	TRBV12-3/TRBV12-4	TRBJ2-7	TGTGCCAGCAGGGATAACGAGGCAAACGAGCAGTACTTC	CASRDNEANEQYF
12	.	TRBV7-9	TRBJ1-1	TGTGCCAGCAGCTTTAGTTTGCTTGAAGCTTTCTTT	CASSFSLLEAFF
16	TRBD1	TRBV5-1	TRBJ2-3	TGCGCCAGCAGCTCTACCGGGACAGATAGCACAGATACGCAGTATTTT	CASSSTGTDSTDTQYF
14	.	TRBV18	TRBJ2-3	TGTGCCAGCTCACCACCCTTTGGCACAGATACGCAGTATTTT	CASSPPFGTDTQYF
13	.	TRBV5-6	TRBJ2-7	TGTGCCAGCAGCTTCGGGGGAAGCGACGAGCAGTACTTC	CASSFGGSDEQYF
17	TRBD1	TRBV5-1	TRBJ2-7	TGCGCCAGCAGCTTGGACGGAACGCGGCAGGGGGCCAACGAGCAGTACTTC	CASSLDGTRQGANEQYF
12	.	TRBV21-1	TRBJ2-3	TGTGCCAGCACCCCTAAAACAGATACGCAGTATTTT	CASTPKTDTQYF
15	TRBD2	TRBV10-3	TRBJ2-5	TGTGCCATCAGTAGGACTAGCGGGAGTTCGGAGACCCAGTACTTC	CAISRTSGSSETQYF
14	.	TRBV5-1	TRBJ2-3	TGCGCCTCAACCTCCTTCAGGGGCACAGATACGCAGTATTTT	CASTSFRGTDTQYF
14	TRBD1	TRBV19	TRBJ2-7	TGTGCCAGTAGTAGCAGGACAGGGGACCACGAGCAGTACTTC	CASSSRTGDHEQYF
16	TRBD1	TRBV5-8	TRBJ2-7	TGTGCCAGCAGCTTGGAGGACAGGGGGCTCCCCTACGAGCAGTACTTC	CASSLEDRGLPYEQYF